This T cell receptor (beta chain) emerged from a study of PD-1 blockade in mismatch repair-deficient tumors. For the study at large: All were previously treated, progressing patients with approximately 12 mismatch repair-deficient cancer types.

The CDR3 totals 13 residues. V lost 5 bases and J lost 1, with 8 bases in between. Germline assignment: CDR1 MNHEY and CDR2 SVGAGI. Concerning this clone itself: Its matching antigen is unknown.

Study-wide points: Rapid post-treatment expansion, then contraction, generally preceding radiologic response, marked tumor-resident clones.

Clones were sequenced by immunoSEQ multiplex PCR, and TCRdb holds only the in-frame ones, with some missing. The data contain some 100,000 clones, 82% of them singletons. The rearrangement links TRBV6-5 to TRBJ1-1; D call uncertain. The sequence was obtained from an adult with mismatch repair-deficient cancer. The sample was peripheral blood, taken 36 weeks after starting pembrolizumab. CDR3 region: CASSRTANTEAFF. The CDR3 coding sequence is TGTGCCAGCAGTCGGACGGCGAACACTGAAGCTTTCTTT.